Listed below are T cell receptor beta chains from one sample, sequenced in a study of blood T cell repertoires in COVID-19. Assay used: immunoSEQ multiplex PCR; TCRdb lists only in-frame clones, some missing. The sample consists of roughly 250,000 clones, 80% to 85% of them appearing once. Material for sequencing was peripheral blood. These receptors were taken from an older person with COVID-19, enrolled during active disease. CDR3s include the opening cysteine and the closing phenylalanine or tryptophan. D genes are given only for firm matches. Clone size is given for some rows only: seen once, a few or many times, or a class if the clone is expanded.

j_call | v_call | d_call | clone_size | cdr3_nt | cdr3_aa
TRBJ2-5 | TRBV5-1 | TRBD1 | . | TGCGCCAGCAGCTTGGGACAGGGGGCAGGAGAGACCCAGTACTTC | CASSLGQGAGETQYF
TRBJ1-4 | TRBV6-4 | TRBD1 | . | TGTGCCAGCAGGACAGGGCCAGATGAAAAACTGTTTTTT | CASRTGPDEKLFF
TRBJ1-6 | TRBV21-1 | . | . | TGTGCCAGCAGCAAAGTGGACGGGGATAATTCACCCCTCCACTTT | CASSKVDGDNSPLHF
TRBJ2-3 | TRBV27 | . | . | TGTGCCAGCAGTTTCACCCCGGGGGTTCCCACAGATACGCAGTATTTT | CASSFTPGVPTDTQYF
TRBJ1-1 | TRBV5-1 | TRBD1 | . | TGCGCCAGCAGCCTTCAGGGGGGTACTGAAGCTTTCTTT | CASSLQGGTEAFF
TRBJ1-2 | TRBV19 | . | . | TGTGCCAGCAGGGCCGGCCCTCTCTATGGCTACACCTTC | CASRAGPLYGYTF
TRBJ1-5 | TRBV24-1 | . | . | TGTGCCACCAGTGATCGCCGGGGGAATCAGCCCCAGCATTTT | CATSDRRGNQPQHF
TRBJ1-5 | TRBV5-1 | TRBD1 | few | TGCGCCAGCAGCCCTGGGACAGGGGGCAATCAGCCCCAGCATTTT | CASSPGTGGNQPQHF
TRBJ2-7 | TRBV25-1 | TRBD2 | . | TGTGCCAGCAGTGAAGGGACTAGCGCAAACTACGAGCAGTACTTC | CASSEGTSANYEQYF
TRBJ1-1 | TRBV28 | . | once | TGTGCCAGCAGTTTGGGGGGTCCGAGTACTGAAGCTTTCTTT | CASSLGGPSTEAFF
TRBJ1-4 | TRBV3-1/TRBV3-2 | TRBD1 | . | TGTGCCAGCAGCCTACGGACAGGCAATAATGAAAAACTGTTTTTT | CASSLRTGNNEKLFF
TRBJ2-5 | TRBV7-9 | . | . | TGTGCCAGCAGCACAACACTAGTTCCAGAGACCCAGTACTTC | CASSTTLVPETQYF
TRBJ1-2 | TRBV7-2 | . | . | TGTGCCAGCAGCTTACTCCGGGCCGGAGGTGGCTACACCTTC | CASSLLRAGGGYTF
TRBJ1-3 | TRBV9 | . | . | TGTGCCAGCAGCCCCGGACAGAGCTCTGGAAACACCATATATTTT | CASSPGQSSGNTIYF
TRBJ1-2 | TRBV12-3/TRBV12-4 | . | . | TGTGCCAGCACCACAGGGCTGGCCTATGGCTACACCTTC | CASTTGLAYGYTF
TRBJ1-1 | TRBV11-1 | . | . | TGTGCCAGCAGCCCTCGGGACATGCATCGAACTGAAGCTTTCTTT | CASSPRDMHRTEAFF
TRBJ2-2 | TRBV7-8 | TRBD1 | few | TGTGCCAGCAGCCTCCGGCCGGGACAGGGGGTGTTGGGGGAGCTGTTTTTT | CASSLRPGQGVLGELFF
TRBJ2-1 | TRBV29-1 | . | . | TGCAGCGTTGTAGGAGGGGTGAATGAGCAGTTCTTC | CSVVGGVNEQFF
TRBJ2-7 | TRBV28 | . | once | TGTGCCAGCAGTCGACCTGGAGGGACGTACGAGCAGTACTTC | CASSRPGGTYEQYF
TRBJ2-7 | TRBV7-3 | . | few | TGTGCCAGCAGCTTACAGGGTGGCTACGAGCAGTACTTC | CASSLQGGYEQYF
TRBJ1-5 | TRBV9 | . | . | TGTGCCAGCAGCGTAGGCCAGGATAGCAATCAGCCCCAGCATTTT | CASSVGQDSNQPQHF
TRBJ2-7 | TRBV2 | TRBD1 | . | TGTGCCGGCAGTCGCAGGACAGGGGACTACGAGCAGTACTTC | CAGSRRTGDYEQYF
TRBJ1-1 | TRBV10-3 | TRBD1 | . | TGTGCCATCAGCCCGGGACAGGAAGCTTTCTTT | CAISPGQEAFF
TRBJ1-3 | TRBV6-6 | TRBD1 | . | TGTGCCAGCAGTAGGGGGCGGCTGAGCTCTGGAAACACCATATATTTT | CASSRGRLSSGNTIYF
TRBJ2-1 | TRBV6-5 | . | once | TGTGCCAGCAGAGGCCTAGGCAAAGCCTACAATGAGCAGTTCTTC | CASRGLGKAYNEQFF
TRBJ2-1 | TRBV2 | TRBD2 | once | TGTGCCAGCAGCGTTACTAGCGGAAGCTCCTACAATGAGCAGTTCTTC | CASSVTSGSSYNEQFF
TRBJ1-2 | TRBV28 | . | . | TGTGCCACCCGGGGTTCAGGCGCTAACTATGGCTACACCTTC | CATRGSGANYGYTF
TRBJ1-3 | TRBV25-1 | . | . | TGTGCCAGCAGTGAATTTGGTCAGACAACTGGAAACACCATATATTTT | CASSEFGQTTGNTIYF
TRBJ1-5 | TRBV7-9 | . | . | TGTGCCAGCAGCAGTGACAGTCACAATCAGCCCCAGCATTTT | CASSSDSHNQPQHF